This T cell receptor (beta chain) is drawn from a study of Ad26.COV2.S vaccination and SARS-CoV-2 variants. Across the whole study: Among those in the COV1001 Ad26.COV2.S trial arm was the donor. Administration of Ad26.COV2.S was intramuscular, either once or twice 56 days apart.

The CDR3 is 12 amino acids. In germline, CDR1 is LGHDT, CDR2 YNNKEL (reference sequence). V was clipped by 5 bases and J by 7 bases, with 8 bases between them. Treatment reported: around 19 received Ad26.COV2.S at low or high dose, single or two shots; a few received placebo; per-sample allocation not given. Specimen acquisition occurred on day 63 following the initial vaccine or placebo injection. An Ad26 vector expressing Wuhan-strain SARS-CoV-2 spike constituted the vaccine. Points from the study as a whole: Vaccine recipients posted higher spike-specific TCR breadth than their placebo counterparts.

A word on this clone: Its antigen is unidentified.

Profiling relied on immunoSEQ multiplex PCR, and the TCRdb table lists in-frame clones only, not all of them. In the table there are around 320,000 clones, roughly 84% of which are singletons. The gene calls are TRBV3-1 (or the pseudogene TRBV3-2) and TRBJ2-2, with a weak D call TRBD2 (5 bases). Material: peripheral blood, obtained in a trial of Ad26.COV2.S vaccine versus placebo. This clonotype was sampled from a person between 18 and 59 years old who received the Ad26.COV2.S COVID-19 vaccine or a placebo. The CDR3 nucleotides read TGTGCCAGCAGCGGACTCCACGGGGAGCTGTTTTTT. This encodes CASSGLHGELFF.